This T cell receptor beta chain originates from a study of identical twins. Findings and limits, study-wide: Whereas memory repertoires showed no such difference, abundant cord blood beta clonotypes carried fewer insertions. The models gave estimates that fell short of the out-of-frame TCR alpha sharing seen in monozygotic twins.

V was pared by 0 bases and J by 13 bases, with 10 bases between. The CDR3 is made up of 13 amino acids. CDR1 is MNHNY and CDR2 is SVGAGI in the germline V gene (reference sequence). The sample holds a few counts of this clonotype. Its antigen is unknown. TCRdb ran MiXCR on the 5' RACE reads and lists one entry per CDR3 protein. The sample contains roughly 690,000 distinct CDR3 sequences, around 6.1% of which appear only once. Sequenced: naive T cells sorted from blood. The chain employs TRBV6-6 and TRBJ1-6; possible D gene TRBD1, 5 bases. The clonotype comes from a man between 18 and 29 years old in good health. CDR3 loop: CASSYSEGYPLHF. CDR3 in DNA: TGTGCCAGCAGTTACTCGGAGGGGTACCCCCTCCACTTT.